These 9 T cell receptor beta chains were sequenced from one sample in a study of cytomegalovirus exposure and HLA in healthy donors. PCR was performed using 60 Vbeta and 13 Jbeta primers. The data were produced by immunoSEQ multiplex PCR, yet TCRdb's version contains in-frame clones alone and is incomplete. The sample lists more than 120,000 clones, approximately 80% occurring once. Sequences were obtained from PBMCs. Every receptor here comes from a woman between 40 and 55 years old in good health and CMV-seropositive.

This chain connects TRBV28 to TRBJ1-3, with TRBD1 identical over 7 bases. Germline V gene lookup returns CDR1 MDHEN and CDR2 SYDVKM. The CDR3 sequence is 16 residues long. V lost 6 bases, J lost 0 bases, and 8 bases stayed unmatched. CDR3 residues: CASSYTGDISGNTIYF. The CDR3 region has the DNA TGTGCCAGCAGCTATACAGGGGACATCTCTGGAAACACCATATATTTT.

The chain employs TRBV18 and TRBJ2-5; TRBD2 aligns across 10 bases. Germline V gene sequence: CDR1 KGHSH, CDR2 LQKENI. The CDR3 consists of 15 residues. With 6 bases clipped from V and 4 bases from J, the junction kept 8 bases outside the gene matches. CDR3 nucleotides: TGTGCCAGCTCTCTGGGACTAGCGACGGGAGAGACCCAGTACTTC. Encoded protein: CASSLGLATGETQYF.

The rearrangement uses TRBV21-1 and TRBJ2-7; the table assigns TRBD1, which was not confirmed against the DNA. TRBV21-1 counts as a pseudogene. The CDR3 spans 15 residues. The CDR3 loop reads CASSKSLSGCHEQYF. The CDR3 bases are TGTGCCAGCAGCAAATCTCTTTCAGGGTGCCACGAGCAGTACTTC.

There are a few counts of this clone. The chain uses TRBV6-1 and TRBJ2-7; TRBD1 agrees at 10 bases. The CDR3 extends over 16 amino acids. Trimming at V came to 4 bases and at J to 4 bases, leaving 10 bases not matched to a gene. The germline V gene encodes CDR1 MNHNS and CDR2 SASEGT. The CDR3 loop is CASSVSPGQGTYEQYF. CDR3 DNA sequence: TGTGCCAGCAGTGTCTCACCGGGACAGGGGACATACGAGCAGTACTTC.

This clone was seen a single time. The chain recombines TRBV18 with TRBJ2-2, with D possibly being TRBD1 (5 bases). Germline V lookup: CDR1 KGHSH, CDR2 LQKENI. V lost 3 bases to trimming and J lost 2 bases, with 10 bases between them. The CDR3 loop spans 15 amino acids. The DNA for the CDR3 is TGTGCCAGCTCACCTCTCCAGGGAAACACCGGGGAGCTGTTTTTT. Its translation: CASSPLQGNTGELFF.

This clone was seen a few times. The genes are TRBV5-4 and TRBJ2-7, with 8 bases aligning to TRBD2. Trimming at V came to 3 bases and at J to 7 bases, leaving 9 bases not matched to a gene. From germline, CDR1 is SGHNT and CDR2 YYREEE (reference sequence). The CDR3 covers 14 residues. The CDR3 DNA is TGTGCCAGCAGCTCCGAAGGACTAGCTAGGGAGCAGTACTTC. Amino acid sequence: CASSSEGLAREQYF.

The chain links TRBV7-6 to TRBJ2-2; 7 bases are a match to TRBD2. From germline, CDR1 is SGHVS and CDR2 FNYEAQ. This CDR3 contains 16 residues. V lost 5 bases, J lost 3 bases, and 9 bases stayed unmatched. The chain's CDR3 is CASSAKRGWDTGELFF. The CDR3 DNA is TGTGCCAGCAGCGCCAAGCGGGGCTGGGACACCGGGGAGCTGTTTTTT.

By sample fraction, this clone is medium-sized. The CDR3 reads CASSYGPSGSTDTQYF. In DNA, the CDR3 is TGTGCCAGCAGTTACGGTCCTAGTGGGTCGACAGATACGCAGTATTTT. The rearrangement joins TRBV6-6 to TRBJ2-3; no firm D call. The CDR3 is 16 residues long. V gave up 2 bases and J gave up 3 bases, with 15 bases separating them. Germline CDR1 reads MNHNY; CDR2 reads SVGAGI (reference sequence).

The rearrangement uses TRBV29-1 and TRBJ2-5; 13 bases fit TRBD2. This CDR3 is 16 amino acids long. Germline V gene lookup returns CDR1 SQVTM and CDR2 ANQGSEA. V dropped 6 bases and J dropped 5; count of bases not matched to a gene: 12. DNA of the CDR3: TGCAGCGTACGTCGGACTAGCGGGAGCTTGGGGGAGACCCAGTACTTC. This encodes CSVRRTSGSLGETQYF. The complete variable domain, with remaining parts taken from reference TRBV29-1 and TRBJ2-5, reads SAVISQKPSRDICQRGTSLTIQCQVDSQVTMMFWYRQQPGQSLTLIATANQGSEATYESGFVIDKFPISRPNLTFSTLTVSNMSPEDSSIYLCSVRRTSGSLGETQYFGPGTRLLVL.